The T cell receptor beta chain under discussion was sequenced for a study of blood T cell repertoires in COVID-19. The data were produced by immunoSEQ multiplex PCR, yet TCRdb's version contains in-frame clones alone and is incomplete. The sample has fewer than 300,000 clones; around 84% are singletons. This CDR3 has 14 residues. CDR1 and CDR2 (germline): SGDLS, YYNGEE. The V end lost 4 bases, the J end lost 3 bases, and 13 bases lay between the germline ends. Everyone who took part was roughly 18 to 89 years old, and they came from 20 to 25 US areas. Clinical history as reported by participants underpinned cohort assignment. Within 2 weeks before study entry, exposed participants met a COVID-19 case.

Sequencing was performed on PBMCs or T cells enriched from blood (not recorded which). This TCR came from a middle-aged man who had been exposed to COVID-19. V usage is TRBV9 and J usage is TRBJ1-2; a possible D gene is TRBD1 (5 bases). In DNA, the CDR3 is TGTGCCAGCAGCTTTCCCGGGGGAGACTATGGCTACACCTTC. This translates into CASSFPGGDYGYTF.